This entry is about one T cell receptor (beta chain). The antigen is not known. The same CDR3 also results from other DNA sequences found in this sample. The sample is drawn from a study of shared clonotypes between healthy human individuals. V shed 0 bases and J shed 1 base, with 8 bases lying between them. The germline V gene encodes CDR1 SGHRS and CDR2 YFSETQ. The CDR3 covers 15 residues. Division of CD4+ cells produced a CD45RA+ naive subset and a CD45RA-negative memory subset. Study-wide points: Limitation of the genetic and exposure-history diversity represented came from the few donors.

TCRdb's copy holds only in-frame clones and misses some; the assay was immunoSEQ multiplex PCR. The sample lists roughly 1 million clones, 70% to 80% occurring once. V gene TRBV5-1 combines with J gene TRBJ1-5; the D gene is possibly TRBD1 (5 bases). The sample taken for sequencing was memory CD4+ T cells sorted from blood. Documented subset: CD45RA-negative fraction. This clonotype originated in a man younger than 35 in good health. CDR3 residues: CASSLAGDSNQPQHF. Here the CDR3 DNA reads TGCGCCAGCAGCTTGGCCGGGGACAGCAATCAGCCCCAGCATTTT. Full variable domain (rest looked up from reference TRBV5-1 and TRBJ1-5): KAGVTQTPRYLIKTRGQQVTLSCSPISGHRSVSWYQQTPGQGLQFLFEYFSETQRNKGNFPGRFSGRQFSNSRSEMNVSTLELGDSALYLCASSLAGDSNQPQHFGDGTRLSIL.